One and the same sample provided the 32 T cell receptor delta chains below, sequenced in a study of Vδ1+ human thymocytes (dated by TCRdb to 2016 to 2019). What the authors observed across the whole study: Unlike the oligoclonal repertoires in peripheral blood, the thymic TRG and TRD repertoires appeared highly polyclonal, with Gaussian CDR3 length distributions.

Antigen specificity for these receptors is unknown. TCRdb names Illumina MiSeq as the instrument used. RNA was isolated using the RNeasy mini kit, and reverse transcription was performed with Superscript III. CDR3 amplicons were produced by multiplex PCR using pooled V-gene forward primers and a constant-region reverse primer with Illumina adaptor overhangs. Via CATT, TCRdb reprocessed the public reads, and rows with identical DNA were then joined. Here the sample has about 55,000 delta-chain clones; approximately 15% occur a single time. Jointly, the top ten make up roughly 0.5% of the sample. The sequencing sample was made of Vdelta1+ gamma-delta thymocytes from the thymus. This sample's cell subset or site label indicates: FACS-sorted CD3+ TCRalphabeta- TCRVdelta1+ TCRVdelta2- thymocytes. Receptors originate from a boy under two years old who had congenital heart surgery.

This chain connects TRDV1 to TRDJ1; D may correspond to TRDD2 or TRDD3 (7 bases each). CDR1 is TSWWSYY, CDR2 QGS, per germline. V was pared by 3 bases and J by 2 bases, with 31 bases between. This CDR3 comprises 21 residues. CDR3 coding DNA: TGTGCTCTTGGGGAGACCGTTCCTACGTACTGGGGCTCGAGGGGGACCGATAAACTCATCTTT. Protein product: CALGETVPTYWGSRGTDKLIF.

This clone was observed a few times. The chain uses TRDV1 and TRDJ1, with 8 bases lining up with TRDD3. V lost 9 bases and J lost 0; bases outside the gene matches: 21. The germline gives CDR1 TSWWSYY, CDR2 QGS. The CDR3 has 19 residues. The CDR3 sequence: CALLIPSSTGGLYTDKLIF. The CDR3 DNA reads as TGTGCTCTCCTAATACCTTCGTCAACTGGGGGGCTGTACACCGATAAACTCATCTTT.

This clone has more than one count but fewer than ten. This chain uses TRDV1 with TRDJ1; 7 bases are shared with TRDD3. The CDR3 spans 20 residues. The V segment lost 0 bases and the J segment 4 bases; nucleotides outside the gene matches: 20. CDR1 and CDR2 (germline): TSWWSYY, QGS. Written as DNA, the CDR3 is TGTGCTCTTGGGGAACTAATTGACTGGGGACTATATAGGAGAAACGATAAACTCATCTTT. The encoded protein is CALGELIDWGLYRRNDKLIF.

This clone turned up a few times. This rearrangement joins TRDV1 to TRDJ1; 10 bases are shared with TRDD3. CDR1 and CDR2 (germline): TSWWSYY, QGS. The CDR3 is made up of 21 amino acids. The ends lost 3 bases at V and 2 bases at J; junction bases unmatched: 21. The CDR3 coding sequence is TGTGCTCTTGGGGACGTACCCTCCTACGTAGGTGGGGGATACAGGACCGATAAACTCATCTTT. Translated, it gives CALGDVPSYVGGGYRTDKLIF.

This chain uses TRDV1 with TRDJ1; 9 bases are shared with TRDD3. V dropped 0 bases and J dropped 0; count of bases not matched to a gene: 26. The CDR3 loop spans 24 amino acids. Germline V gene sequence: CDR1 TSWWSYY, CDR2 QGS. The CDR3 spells CALGELGPTSYLVDWGTHTDKLIF. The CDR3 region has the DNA TGTGCTCTTGGGGAACTAGGTCCGACCTCATACTTAGTTGACTGGGGGACACACACCGATAAACTCATCTTT.

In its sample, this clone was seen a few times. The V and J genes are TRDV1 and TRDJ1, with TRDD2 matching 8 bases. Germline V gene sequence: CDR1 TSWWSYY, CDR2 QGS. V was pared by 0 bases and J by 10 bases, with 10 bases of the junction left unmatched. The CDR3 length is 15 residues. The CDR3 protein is CALGELVTSYCALIF. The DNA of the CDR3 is TGTGCTCTTGGGGAACTAGTAACTTCCTACTGCGCACTCATCTTT.

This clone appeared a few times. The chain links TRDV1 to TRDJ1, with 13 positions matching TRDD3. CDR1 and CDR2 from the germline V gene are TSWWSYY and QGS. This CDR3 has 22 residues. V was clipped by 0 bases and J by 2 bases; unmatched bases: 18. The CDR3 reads CALGELAPLSDTGGYGTDKLIF. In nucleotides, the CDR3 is TGTGCTCTTGGGGAACTAGCCCCGCTTTCTGATACTGGGGGATACGGGACCGATAAACTCATCTTT.

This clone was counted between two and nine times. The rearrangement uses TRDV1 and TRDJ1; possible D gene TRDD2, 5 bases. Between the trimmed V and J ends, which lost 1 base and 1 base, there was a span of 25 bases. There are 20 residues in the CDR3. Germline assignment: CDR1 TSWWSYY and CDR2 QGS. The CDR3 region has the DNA TGTGCTCTTGGGGAACCCTGGCCTTCGCGGGCATGGTGGGTCACCGATAAACTCATCTTT. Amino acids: CALGEPWPSRAWWVTDKLIF.

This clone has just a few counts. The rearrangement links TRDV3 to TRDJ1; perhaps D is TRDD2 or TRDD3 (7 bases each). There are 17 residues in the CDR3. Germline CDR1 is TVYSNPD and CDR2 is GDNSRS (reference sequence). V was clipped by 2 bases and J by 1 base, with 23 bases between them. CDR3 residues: CAFHSYWGSESTDKLIF. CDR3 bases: TGTGCCTTTCATTCCTACTGGGGCTCGGAGAGCACCGATAAACTCATCTTT.

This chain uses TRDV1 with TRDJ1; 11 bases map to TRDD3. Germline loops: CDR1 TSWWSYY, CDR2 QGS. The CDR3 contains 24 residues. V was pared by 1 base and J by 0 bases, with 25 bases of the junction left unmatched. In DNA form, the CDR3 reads TGTGCTCTTGGGGAACGAGACGTTCCCACCTGGTGGGGGATACGTAGTCAGTACACCGATAAACTCATCTTT. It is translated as CALGERDVPTWWGIRSQYTDKLIF.

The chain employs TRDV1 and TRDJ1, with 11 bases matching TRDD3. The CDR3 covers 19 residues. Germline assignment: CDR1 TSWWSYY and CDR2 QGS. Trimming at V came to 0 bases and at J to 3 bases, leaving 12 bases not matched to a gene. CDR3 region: CALGELSASWGILSDKLIF. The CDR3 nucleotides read TGTGCTCTTGGGGAACTCTCGGCGTCCTGGGGGATACTGTCCGATAAACTCATCTTT.

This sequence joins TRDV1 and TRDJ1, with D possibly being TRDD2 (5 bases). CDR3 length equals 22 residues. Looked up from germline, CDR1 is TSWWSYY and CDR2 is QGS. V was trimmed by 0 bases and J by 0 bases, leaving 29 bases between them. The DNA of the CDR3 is TGTGCTCTTGGGGAACTAGGAGCCTACGGGTTGGAGCATTTGCGGGACACCGATAAACTCATCTTT. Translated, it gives CALGELGAYGLEHLRDTDKLIF.

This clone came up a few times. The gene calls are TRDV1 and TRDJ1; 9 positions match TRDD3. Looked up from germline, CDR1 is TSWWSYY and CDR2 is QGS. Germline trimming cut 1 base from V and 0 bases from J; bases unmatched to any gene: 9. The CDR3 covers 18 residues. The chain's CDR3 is CALGEPWGIQRDTDKLIF. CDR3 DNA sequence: TGTGCTCTTGGGGAACCCTGGGGGATTCAAAGGGACACCGATAAACTCATCTTT.

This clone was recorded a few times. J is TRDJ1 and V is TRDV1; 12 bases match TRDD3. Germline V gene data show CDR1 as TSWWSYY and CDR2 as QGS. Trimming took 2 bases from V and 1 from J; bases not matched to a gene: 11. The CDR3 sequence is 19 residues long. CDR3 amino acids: CALGEYAVLGDTTTDKLIF. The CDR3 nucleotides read TGTGCTCTTGGGGAATACGCGGTACTGGGGGATACTACCACCGATAAACTCATCTTT.

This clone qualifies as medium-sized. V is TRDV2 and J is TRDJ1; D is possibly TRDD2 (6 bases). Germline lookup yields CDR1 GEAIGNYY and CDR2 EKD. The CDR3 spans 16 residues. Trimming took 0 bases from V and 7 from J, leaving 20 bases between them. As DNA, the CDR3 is TGTGCCTGTGACACCGTCCTCTCCTACGCGTACTGTAAACTCATCTTT. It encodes CACDTVLSYAYCKLIF.

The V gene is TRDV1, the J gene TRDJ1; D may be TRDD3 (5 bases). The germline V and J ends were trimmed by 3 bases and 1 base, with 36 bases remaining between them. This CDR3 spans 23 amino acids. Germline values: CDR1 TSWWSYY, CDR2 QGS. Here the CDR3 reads CALGDTLRSRGWADVPFTDKLIF. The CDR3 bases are TGTGCTCTTGGGGATACGCTACGTAGCCGGGGCTGGGCTGACGTCCCATTCACCGATAAACTCATCTTT.

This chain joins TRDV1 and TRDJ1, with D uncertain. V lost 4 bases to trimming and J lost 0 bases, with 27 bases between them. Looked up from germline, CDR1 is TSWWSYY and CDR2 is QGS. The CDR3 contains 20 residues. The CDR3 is CALGGSIPFPLRPDTDKLIF. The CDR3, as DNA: TGTGCTCTTGGGGGTTCAATCCCATTTCCCTTGCGGCCTGACACCGATAAACTCATCTTT.

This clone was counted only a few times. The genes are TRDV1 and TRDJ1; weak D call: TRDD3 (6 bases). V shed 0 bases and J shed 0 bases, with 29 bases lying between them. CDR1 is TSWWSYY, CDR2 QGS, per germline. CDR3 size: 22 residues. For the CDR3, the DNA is TGTGCTCTTGGGGAACTAGGCGGGCGAAAGTACTGGGATCGCCCGTACACCGATAAACTCATCTTT. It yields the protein CALGELGGRKYWDRPYTDKLIF.

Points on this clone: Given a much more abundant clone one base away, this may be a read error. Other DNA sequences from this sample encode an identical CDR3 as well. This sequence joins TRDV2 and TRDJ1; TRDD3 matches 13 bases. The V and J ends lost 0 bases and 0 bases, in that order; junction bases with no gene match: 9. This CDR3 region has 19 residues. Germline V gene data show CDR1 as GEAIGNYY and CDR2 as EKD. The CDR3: CACDTELGDTRVYTDKLIF. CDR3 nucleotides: TGTGCCTGTGACACCGAACTGGGGGATACGCGGGTGTACACCGATAAACTCATCTTT.

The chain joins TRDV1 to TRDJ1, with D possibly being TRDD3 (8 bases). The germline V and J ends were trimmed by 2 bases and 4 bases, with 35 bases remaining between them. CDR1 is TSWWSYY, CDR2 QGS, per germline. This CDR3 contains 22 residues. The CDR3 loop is CALGETQITVLGVPTPRDKLIF. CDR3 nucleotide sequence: TGTGCTCTTGGGGAAACTCAGATAACGGTACTGGGGGTTCCTACACCCCGCGATAAACTCATCTTT.

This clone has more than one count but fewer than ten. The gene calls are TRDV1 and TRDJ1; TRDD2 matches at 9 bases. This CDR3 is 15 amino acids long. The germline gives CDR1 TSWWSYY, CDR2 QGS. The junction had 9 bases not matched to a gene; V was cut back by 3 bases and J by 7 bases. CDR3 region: CALGEPSYVHIKLIF. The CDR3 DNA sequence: TGTGCTCTTGGGGAGCCTTCCTACGTTCACATTAAACTCATCTTT.

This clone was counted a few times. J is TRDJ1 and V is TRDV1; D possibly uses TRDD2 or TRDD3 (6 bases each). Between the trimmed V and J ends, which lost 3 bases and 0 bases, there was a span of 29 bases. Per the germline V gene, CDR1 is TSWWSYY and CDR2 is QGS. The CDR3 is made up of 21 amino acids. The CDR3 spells CALGDRPGLPGDLLYTDKLIF. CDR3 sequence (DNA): TGTGCTCTTGGGGACCGCCCTGGGCTTCCTGGGGACCTTCTGTACACCGATAAACTCATCTTT.

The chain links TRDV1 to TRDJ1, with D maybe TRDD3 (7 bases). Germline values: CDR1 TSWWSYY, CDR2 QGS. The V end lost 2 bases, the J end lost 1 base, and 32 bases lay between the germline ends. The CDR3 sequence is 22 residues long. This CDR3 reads CALGELVSLLRGPGGATDKLIF. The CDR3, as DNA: TGTGCTCTTGGGGAATTGGTATCGCTCCTACGGGGCCCTGGGGGGGCCACCGATAAACTCATCTTT.

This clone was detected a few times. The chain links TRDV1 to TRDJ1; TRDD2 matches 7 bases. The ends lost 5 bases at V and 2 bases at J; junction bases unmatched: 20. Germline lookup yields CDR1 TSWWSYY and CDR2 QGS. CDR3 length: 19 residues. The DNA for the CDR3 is TGTGCTCTTGGGATAACTCAATTCCTACACCTAACGGGGACCGATAAACTCATCTTT. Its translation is CALGITQFLHLTGTDKLIF.

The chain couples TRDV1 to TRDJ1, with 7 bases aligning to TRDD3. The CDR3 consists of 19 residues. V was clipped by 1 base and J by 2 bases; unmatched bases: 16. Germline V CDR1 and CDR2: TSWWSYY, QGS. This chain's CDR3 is CALGEPQTGVTSRTDKLIF. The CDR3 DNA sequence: TGTGCTCTTGGGGAACCGCAAACTGGGGTCACAAGTAGGACCGATAAACTCATCTTT.

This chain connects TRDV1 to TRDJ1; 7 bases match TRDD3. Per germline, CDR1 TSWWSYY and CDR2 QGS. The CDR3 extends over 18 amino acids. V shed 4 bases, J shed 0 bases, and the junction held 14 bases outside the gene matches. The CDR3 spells CALGAGCGIHLYTDKLIF. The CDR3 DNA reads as TGTGCTCTTGGGGCGGGTTGTGGGATACACCTGTACACCGATAAACTCATCTTT.

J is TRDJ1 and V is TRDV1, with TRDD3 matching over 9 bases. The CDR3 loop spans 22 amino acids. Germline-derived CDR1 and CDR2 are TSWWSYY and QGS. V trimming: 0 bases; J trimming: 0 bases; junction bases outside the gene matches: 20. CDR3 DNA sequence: TGTGCTCTTGGGGAACTCAAACGACTTCTACTACTGGGGGAGTCGTACACCGATAAACTCATCTTT. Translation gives CALGELKRLLLLGESYTDKLIF.

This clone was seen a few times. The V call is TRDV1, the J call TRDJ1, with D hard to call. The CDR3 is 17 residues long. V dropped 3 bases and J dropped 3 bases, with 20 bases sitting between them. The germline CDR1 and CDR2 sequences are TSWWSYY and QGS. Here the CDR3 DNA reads TGTGCTCTTGGGGAGCAAGAGGGCTCTCCGGGAGCCGATAAACTCATCTTT. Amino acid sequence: CALGEQEGSPGADKLIF.

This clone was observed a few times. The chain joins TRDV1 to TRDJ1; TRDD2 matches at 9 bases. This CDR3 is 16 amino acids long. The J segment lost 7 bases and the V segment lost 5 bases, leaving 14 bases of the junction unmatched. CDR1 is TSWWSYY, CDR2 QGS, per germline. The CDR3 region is CALGHLPTNFQGKLIF. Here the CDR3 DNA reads TGTGCTCTTGGGCACCTTCCTACGAACTTCCAGGGTAAACTCATCTTT.

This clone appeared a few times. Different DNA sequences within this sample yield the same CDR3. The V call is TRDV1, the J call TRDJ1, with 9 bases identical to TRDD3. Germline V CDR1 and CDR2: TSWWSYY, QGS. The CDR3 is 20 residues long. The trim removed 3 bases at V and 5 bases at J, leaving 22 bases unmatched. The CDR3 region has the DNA TGTGCTCTTGGGGAGACACGAGGGCCTACCGACTGGGGGAGAATAGATAAACTCATCTTT. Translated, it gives CALGETRGPTDWGRIDKLIF.

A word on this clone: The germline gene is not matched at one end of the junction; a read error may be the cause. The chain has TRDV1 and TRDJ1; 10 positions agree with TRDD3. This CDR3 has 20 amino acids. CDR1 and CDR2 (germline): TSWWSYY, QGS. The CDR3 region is CALGDLFPDELGDYESKLTF. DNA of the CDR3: TGTGCTCTTGGGGACTTGTTTCCGGACGAACTGGGGGATTATGAAAGTAAACTCACCTTT.

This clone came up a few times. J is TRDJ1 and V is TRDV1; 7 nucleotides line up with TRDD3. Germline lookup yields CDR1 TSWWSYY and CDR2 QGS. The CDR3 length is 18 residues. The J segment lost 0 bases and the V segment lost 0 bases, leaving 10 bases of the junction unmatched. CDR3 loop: CALGELFLGGPHTDKLIF. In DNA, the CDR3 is TGTGCTCTTGGGGAACTTTTTCTTGGGGGACCTCACACCGATAAACTCATCTTT.